The clone carrying this T cell receptor beta chain was detected only once. As yet, its antigen is unknown. This CDR3 spans 13 amino acids. The ends were cut back, 1 base at V and 0 bases at J, with 4 bases in the middle. The germline V gene encodes CDR1 SNHLY and CDR2 FYNNEI. This entry belongs to a study of OX40 agonist ivuxolimab in advanced cancers. Sequencing used immunoSEQ multiplex PCR; TCRdb keeps in-frame clones, though not all of them. The sample has about 19,000 clones; about three quarters are singletons. Overall study results and limits: Average numbers of expanded clones were greater in CD8+ T cells than in CD4+.

This clonotype originated in an adult with an advanced solid tumor such as melanoma, head and neck, liver or kidney cancer. J is TRBJ2-7 and V is TRBV2; D remains ambiguous. The material sequenced was CD4+ or CD8+ T cells sorted from blood, taken in a trial of the OX40 agonist ivuxolimab. The CDR3 loop is CASSEDDSYEQYF. The CDR3 DNA follows: TGTGCCAGCAGTGAAGACGACTCCTACGAGCAGTACTTC.